These 9 T cell receptor beta chains originate from one sample sequenced in a study of radiotherapy plus CTLA-4 blockade in lung cancer. TCRdb's copy holds only in-frame clones and misses some; the assay was immunoSEQ multiplex PCR. Counted here are 90,000 to 130,000 clones, approximately 80% occurring once; the ten biggest clones make up around 3.3%. The starting material was peripheral blood, obtained from a patient treated with radiotherapy plus ipilimumab. The receptors were gathered from a human donor with non-small cell lung cancer that progressed on radiotherapy plus ipilimumab. Some clones in this sample may be carry-over from other donors' samples.

The chain has TRBV9 and TRBJ2-2, with 10 bases lining up with TRBD1. Germline values: CDR1 SGDLS, CDR2 YYNGEE. The CDR3 spans 20 residues. V was clipped by 3 bases and J by 2 bases; unmatched bases: 16. The chain's CDR3 is CASSGDRGGTLPINTGELFF. The CDR3 bases are TGTGCCAGCAGCGGGGACAGGGGAGGGACTCTTCCCATAAACACCGGGGAGCTGTTTTTT.

Concerning this clone: As the CDR3 is not closed by the conserved phenylalanine or tryptophan, this likely results from a read error. Because the CDR3's place on the DNA is in doubt, the DNA is left out and the CDR3 is given as listed by TCRdb. The V and J genes are TRBV7-6 and TRBJ1-6; the listed D gene, TRBD1, was not tested against the DNA. Ends included, the CDR3 has 12 residues. Germline V gene lookup returns CDR1 SGHVS and CDR2 FNYEAQ. The CDR3 is CASNNGRTGGRG.

The J gene is TRBJ1-2, the V gene TRBV11-2, with D perhaps matching TRBD1 (6 bases). V lost 7 bases and J lost 4, with 16 bases in between. Germline CDR1 reads SGHAT; CDR2 reads FQNNGV. CDR3 length equals 14 residues. Here the CDR3 DNA reads TGTGCCAGCACCCGAATCGGACAGCTCTATGGCTACACCTTC. It translates to CASTRIGQLYGYTF.

The rearrangement uses TRBV10-1 and TRBJ2-5; 12 bases align to TRBD2. Germline V gives CDR1 WNHNN, CDR2 SYGVQD (reference sequence). V gave up 10 bases and J gave up 3 bases; unmatched junction bases: 6. The CDR3 totals 14 residues. The CDR3 nucleotides are TGCGCCAACGAAAGACTAGCGGGGGAAGAGACCCAGTACTTC. As protein: CANERLAGEETQYF.

This sequence joins TRBV6-5 and TRBJ2-7; D uncertain. CDR3 length: 12 amino acids. Trimming shortened V by 10 bases and J by 2 bases, and 12 bases separated the two germline ends. The V gene's germline CDR1 is MNHEY and CDR2 SVGAGI. CDR3 sequence: CATKIGPYEQYF. The CDR3 coding sequence is TGTGCCACAAAAATAGGCCCCTACGAGCAGTACTTC.

This clone was recorded once. The germline gene is not matched at one end of the junction; a read error may be the cause. The chain links TRBV28 to TRBJ2-5, with D possibly TRBD1 on 6 matching bases. The CDR3 runs 11 residues. CDR1 and CDR2 (germline): MDHEN, SYDVKM. CDR3 in DNA: TGTGCCAGCAGACAGTGGACAGTTACACACTTC. Amino acid sequence: CASRQWTVTHF.

This clone was detected only a few times. The chain couples TRBV5-1 to TRBJ1-2; D is possibly TRBD1 (5 bases). The CDR3 loop spans 14 amino acids. The V and J ends lost 1 base and 8 bases respectively, with 15 bases between them. Germline loops: CDR1 SGHRS, CDR2 YFSETQ. The DNA for the CDR3 is TGCGCCAGCAGCTTGACTTCAGGGTATATCGGCTACACCTTC. Translated, it gives CASSLTSGYIGYTF. The variable domain in full, with the rest retrieved from reference TRBV5-1 and TRBJ1-2, is KAGVTQTPRYLIKTRGQQVTLSCSPISGHRSVSWYQQTPGQGLQFLFEYFSETQRNKGNFPGRFSGRQFSNSRSEMNVSTLELGDSALYLCASSLTSGYIGYTFGSGTRLTVV.

This chain links TRBV10-3 with TRBJ1-1; D might be TRBD1 (5 bases). Germline V gene data show CDR1 as ENHRY and CDR2 as SYGVKD. V was trimmed by 3 bases and J by 7 bases, leaving 15 bases between them. This CDR3 spans 14 amino acids. In DNA form, the CDR3 reads TGTGCCATCAGTGATGCCGGGACCGAGGATGAAGCTTTCTTT. Encoded protein: CAISDAGTEDEAFF.

The gene calls are TRBV6-5 and TRBJ2-3; no clear D gene. CDR1 is MNHEY and CDR2 is SVGAGI in the germline V gene. There are 15 residues in the CDR3. The V and J ends lost 2 bases and 2 bases respectively, with 11 bases between them. CDR3 sequence: CASSYSSLNTDTQYF. Here the CDR3 DNA reads TGTGCCAGCAGTTACAGCTCCCTAAACACAGATACGCAGTATTTT.